The rows below give T cell receptor beta chains drawn from one sample of a study of blood T cell repertoires in COVID-19. Data came from immunoSEQ multiplex PCR; TCRdb stores just in-frame clones and leaves some out. This sample has tens of thousands of clones; approximately 90% occur once, and the top ten carry roughly 2%. The sequenced sample was peripheral blood. These TCRs come from a man aged 25-45 years with acute or convalescent COVID-19. Each CDR3 is given without its conserved first and last residue. The order of the fields is V gene, CDR3 protein.

>TRBV2
ASSKEAETQY
>TRBV5-1
ASSSYRIQETQY
>TRBV6-5
ASSYSRQQETQY
>TRBV9
ASSVSTGRNYGYT
>TRBV5-5
ASSTGQGQIHSGYT
>TRBV19
ASSISKGTDTQY
>TRBV5-1
ASSLDGIPPGTLH
>TRBV4-3
ASSPAEGQGVQGYT
>TRBV5-1
ASSLSSNTEAF
>TRBV7-2
ASSHGYGRGSYEQY
>TRBV3-1/TRBV3-2
ASSQDGGKGQPQH
>TRBV9
ASSGGADRDHYGYT
>TRBV7-6
ASSPTQETQY
>TRBV30
AWSVLASGDLYTQY
>TRBV27
ASRSTGNTEAF
>TRBV19
ASSRLREKLF
>TRBV9
ASSVGGQDNSPLH
>TRBV5-5
ASNPSGGYGYT
>TRBV12-5
ASGSGQGRTGELF
>TRBV2
ASSDFRGNYGYT
>TRBV5-1
ASSLGQPGVAQH
>TRBV7-9
ASSSAWSGEKLF
>TRBV11-2
ASSFQRLSYEQY
>TRBV19
ASRSAGAGEKLF
>TRBV2
ASGRLAGRDTQY
>TRBV7-2
ASSYPRGGDYT
>TRBV24-1
ATSDAGGYT
>TRBV19
ASSMSGGESQSTEAF
>TRBV11-2
ASRPGTSADTQY
>TRBV7-9
ASSLMGQGHYEQY
>TRBV10-3
AISESVTVNYGYT
>TRBV4-3
ASSQDLRQGPEAF
>TRBV7-9
ASSLGVGTYNEQF
>TRBV29-1
SVSTGGEAF